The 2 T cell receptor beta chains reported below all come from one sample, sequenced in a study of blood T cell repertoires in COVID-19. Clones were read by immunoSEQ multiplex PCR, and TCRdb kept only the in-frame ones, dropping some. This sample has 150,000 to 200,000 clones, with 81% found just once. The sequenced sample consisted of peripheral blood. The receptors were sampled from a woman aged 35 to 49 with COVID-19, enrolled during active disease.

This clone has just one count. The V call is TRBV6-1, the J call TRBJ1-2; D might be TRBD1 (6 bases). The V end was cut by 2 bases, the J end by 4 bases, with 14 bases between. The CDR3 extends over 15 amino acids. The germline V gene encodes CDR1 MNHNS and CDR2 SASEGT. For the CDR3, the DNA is TGTGCCAGCAGTGAATTGGTGGGGGCCGCCTATGGCTACACCTTC. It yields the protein CASSELVGAAYGYTF.

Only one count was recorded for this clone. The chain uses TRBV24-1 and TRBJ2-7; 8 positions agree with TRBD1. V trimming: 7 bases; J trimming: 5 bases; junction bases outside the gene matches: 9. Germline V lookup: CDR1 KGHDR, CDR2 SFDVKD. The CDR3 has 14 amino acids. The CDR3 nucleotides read TGTGCCACCAGCTCAACCAGGGGGCTTAACGAGCAGTACTTC. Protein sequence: CATSSTRGLNEQYF.